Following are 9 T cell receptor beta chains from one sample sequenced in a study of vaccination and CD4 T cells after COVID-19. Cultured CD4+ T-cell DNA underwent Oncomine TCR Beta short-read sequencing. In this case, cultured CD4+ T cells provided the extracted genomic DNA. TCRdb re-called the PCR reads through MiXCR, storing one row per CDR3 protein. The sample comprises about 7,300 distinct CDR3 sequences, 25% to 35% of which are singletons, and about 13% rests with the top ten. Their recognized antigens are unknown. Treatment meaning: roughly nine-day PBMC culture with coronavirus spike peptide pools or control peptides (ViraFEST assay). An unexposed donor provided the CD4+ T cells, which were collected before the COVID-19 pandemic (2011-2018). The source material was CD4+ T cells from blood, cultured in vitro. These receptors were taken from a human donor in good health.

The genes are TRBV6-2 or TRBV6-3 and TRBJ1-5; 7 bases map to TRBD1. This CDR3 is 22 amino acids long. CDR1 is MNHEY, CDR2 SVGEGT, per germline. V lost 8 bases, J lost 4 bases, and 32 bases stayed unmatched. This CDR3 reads CASSPIHVAGTAAIPGNQPQHF. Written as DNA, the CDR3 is TGTGCCAGCTCCCCCATACACGTAGCCGGGACAGCCGCAATCCCCGGGAATCAGCCCCAGCATTTT.

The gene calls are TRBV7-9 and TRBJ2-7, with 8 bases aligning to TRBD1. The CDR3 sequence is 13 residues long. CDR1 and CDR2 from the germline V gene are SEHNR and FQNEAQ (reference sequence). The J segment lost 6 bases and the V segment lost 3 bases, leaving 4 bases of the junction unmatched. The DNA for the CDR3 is TGTGCCAGCAGCTTCGGACAGGGAGGCGAGCAGTACTTC. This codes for CASSFGQGGEQYF.

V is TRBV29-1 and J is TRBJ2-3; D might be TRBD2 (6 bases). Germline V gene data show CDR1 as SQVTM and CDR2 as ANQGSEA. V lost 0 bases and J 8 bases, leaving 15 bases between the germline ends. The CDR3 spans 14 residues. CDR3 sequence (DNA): TGCAGCGTTGAAGACTTGAGCGGGCGTGTTACGCAGTATTTT. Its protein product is CSVEDLSGRVTQYF.

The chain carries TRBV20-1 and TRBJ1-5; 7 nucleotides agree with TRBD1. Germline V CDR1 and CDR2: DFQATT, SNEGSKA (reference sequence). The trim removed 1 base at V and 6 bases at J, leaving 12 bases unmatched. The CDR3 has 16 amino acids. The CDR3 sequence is CSARVSTGVIGQPQHF. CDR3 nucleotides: TGCAGTGCTAGAGTCTCAACAGGGGTCATAGGTCAGCCCCAGCATTTT.

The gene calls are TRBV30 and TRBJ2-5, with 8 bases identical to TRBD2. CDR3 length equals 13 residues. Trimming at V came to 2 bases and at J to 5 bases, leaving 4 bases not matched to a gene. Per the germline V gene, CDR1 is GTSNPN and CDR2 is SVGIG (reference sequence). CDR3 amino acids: CAWSPAGEETQYF. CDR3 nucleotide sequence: TGTGCCTGGAGTCCAGCGGGAGAGGAGACCCAGTACTTC.

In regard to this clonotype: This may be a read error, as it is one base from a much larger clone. CDR3 sequence: CASSLGDSNYGYTF. The CDR3, as DNA: TGTGCCAGCAGTCTTGGGGACAGTAACTATGGCTACACCTTC. The chain recombines TRBV27 with TRBJ1-2; 7 bases line up with TRBD1. After removal of 5 bases from V and 1 base from J, the junction contained 4 bases not matched to a gene. CDR3 length: 14 residues. CDR1 and CDR2 from the germline V gene are MNHEY and SMNVEV (reference sequence).

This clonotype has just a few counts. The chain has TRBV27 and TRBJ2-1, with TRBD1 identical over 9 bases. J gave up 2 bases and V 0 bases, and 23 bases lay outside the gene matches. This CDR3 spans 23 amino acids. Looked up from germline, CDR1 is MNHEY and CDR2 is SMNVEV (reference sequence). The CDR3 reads CASSLSHLPWDTGGLSTYNEQFF. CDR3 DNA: TGTGCCAGCAGTTTATCTCATCTACCGTGGGATACAGGGGGCCTAAGTACCTACAATGAGCAGTTCTTC.

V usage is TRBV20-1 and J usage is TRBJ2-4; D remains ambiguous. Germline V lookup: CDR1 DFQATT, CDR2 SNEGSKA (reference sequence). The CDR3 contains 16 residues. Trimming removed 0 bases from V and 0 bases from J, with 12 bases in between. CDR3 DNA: TGCAGTGCTAGAGACCTCCAGAGAATAGCCAAAAACATTCAGTACTTC. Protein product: CSARDLQRIAKNIQYF.

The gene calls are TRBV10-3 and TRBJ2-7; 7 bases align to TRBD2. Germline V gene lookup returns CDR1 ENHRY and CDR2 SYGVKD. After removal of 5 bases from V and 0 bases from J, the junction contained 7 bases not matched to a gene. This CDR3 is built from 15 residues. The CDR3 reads CAISSTSETSYEQYF. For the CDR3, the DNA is TGTGCCATCAGTTCCACTAGCGAGACCTCCTACGAGCAGTACTTC.